These 24 T cell receptor beta chains were all obtained from the same sample, sequenced in a study of cytomegalovirus exposure and HLA in healthy donors. The PCR contained 60 Vbeta and 13 Jbeta primers. Only in-frame clones appear in the TCRdb table, and some are missing; sequencing was by immunoSEQ multiplex PCR. Among hundreds of thousands of clones, less than 85% were seen once, and the ten largest hold around 0.63%. Sample: PBMCs. Receptor source: a man aged 18 to 30 in good health and CMV-seronegative.

The chain joins TRBV5-1 to TRBJ2-1, with a possible D match to TRBD2 (6 bases). The CDR3 is 13 amino acids. Germline V gives CDR1 SGHRS, CDR2 YFSETQ. With 10 bases removed from V and 5 bases from J, the gap between germline ends came to 16 bases. The CDR3, as DNA: TGCGCCTCCGGGGCTAGCGCCGACAATGAGCAGTTCTTC. Amino acids: CASGASADNEQFF. The entire variable domain, with the rest obtained from reference TRBV5-1 and TRBJ2-1, is as follows: KAGVTQTPRYLIKTRGQQVTLSCSPISGHRSVSWYQQTPGQGLQFLFEYFSETQRNKGNFPGRFSGRQFSNSRSEMNVSTLELGDSALYLCASGASADNEQFFGPGTRLTVL.

The rearrangement joins TRBV29-1 to TRBJ2-3, with TRBD2 matching 7 bases. The V gene's germline CDR1 is SQVTM and CDR2 ANQGSEA. The CDR3 loop spans 16 amino acids. The V gene end was trimmed by 0 bases and the J gene end by 0 bases; junction bases not matched to a gene: 6. CDR3 coding DNA: TGCAGCGTTGAAGATCGATCCGGGGGGAGCACAGATACGCAGTATTTT. This encodes CSVEDRSGGSTDTQYF.

Points on this clone: At one boundary the junction diverges from the germline segment, which might be a read error. The chain uses TRBV2 and TRBJ2-3; D may be TRBD1 (5 bases). The CDR3 totals 11 residues. Per germline, CDR1 SNHLY and CDR2 FYNNEI. CDR3 in DNA: TGTGTCAGCAGATACAGGGATACGCAGTATTTT. It translates to CVSRYRDTQYF.

V usage is TRBV2 and J usage is TRBJ1-2; 10 bases are a match to TRBD1. The CDR3 has 12 residues. CDR1 is SNHLY and CDR2 is FYNNEI in the germline V gene. V dropped 11 bases and J dropped 6; count of bases not matched to a gene: 6. CDR3 protein: CAGTDRGNGYTF. The DNA of the CDR3 is TGTGCCGGGACGGACAGGGGGAATGGCTACACCTTC. The full variable domain, rest sourced from reference TRBV2 and TRBJ1-2, is EPEVTQTPSHQVTQMGQEVILRCVPISNHLYFYWYRQILGQKVEFLVSFYNNEISEKSEIFDDQFSVERPDGSNFTLKIRSTKLEDSAMYFCAGTDRGNGYTFGSGTRLTVV.

CDR3 sequence: CADPLGEDYGYTF. The CDR3, as DNA: TGTGCCGACCCTTTGGGGGAGGATTATGGCTACACCTTC. The gene calls are TRBV19 and TRBJ1-2; a weak D match, TRBD1 (5 bases). The CDR3 runs 13 residues. The germline V gene encodes CDR1 LNHDA and CDR2 SQIVND (reference sequence). V was shortened by 11 bases and J by 5 bases, with 18 bases between the two germline ends.

V usage is TRBV2 and J usage is TRBJ2-7, with a weak D call TRBD2 (6 bases). Trimming took 4 bases from V and 1 from J, leaving 8 bases between them. This CDR3 region has 13 residues. From germline, CDR1 is SNHLY and CDR2 FYNNEI. CDR3 sequence reads: CASSVGRSYEQYF. CDR3 bases: TGTGCCAGCAGTGTCGGGAGATCCTACGAGCAGTACTTC.

The V and J genes are TRBV28 and TRBJ2-5; a weak D match, TRBD2 (6 bases). With the DNA end fitting TRBJ2-7 better, the J assignment may be wrong. The length of the CDR3 is 12 residues. CDR1 and CDR2 (germline): MDHEN, SYDVKM. CDR3 nucleotides: TGTGCCAGCAGCCAATGGGGGGTCGAGCAGTACTTC. It encodes CASSQWGVEQYF.

The CDR3 spells CASRFGTSGSHEQFF. The DNA for the CDR3 is TGTGCCAGCAGATTTGGGACTAGCGGGTCCCATGAGCAGTTCTTC. The chain has TRBV6-6 and TRBJ2-1; 12 nucleotides line up with TRBD2. The germline V gene has CDR1 MNHNY and CDR2 SVGAGI (reference sequence). CDR3 length equals 15 residues. The V and J ends lost 6 bases and 8 bases, in that order; junction bases with no gene match: 8.

The gene calls are TRBV7-6 and TRBJ2-1; maybe TRBD2 (7 bases). The CDR3 spans 17 residues. Germline V CDR1 and CDR2: SGHVS, FNYEAQ. Trimming left V 5 bases short and J 3 bases short, with 20 bases between. The CDR3 sequence is CASSPLRERGGYNEQFF. The DNA for the CDR3 is TGTGCCAGCAGCCCCCTTAGGGAGAGGGGGGGCTACAATGAGCAGTTCTTC.

This clone was picked up one time. In DNA form, the CDR3 reads TGTGCCAGCAGCTTTGTAGAGGGCTCTGGGGCCAACGTCCTGACTTTC. It codes for CASSFVEGSGANVLTF. The chain joins TRBV25-1 to TRBJ2-6, with a weak D call TRBD2 (5 bases). Per germline, CDR1 MGHDK and CDR2 SYGVNS. The CDR3 is 16 residues long. The V gene lost 6 bases and the J gene lost 0 bases, with 12 bases spanning the gap.

V gene TRBV5-4 combines with J gene TRBJ1-3; D perhaps matches TRBD1 (6 bases). The CDR3 contains 17 residues. Looked up from germline, CDR1 is SGHNT and CDR2 is YYREEE (reference sequence). Trimming left V 0 bases short and J 1 base short, with 14 bases between. CDR3 sequence (DNA): TGTGCCAGCAGCTTGGGGTGGGGGCCGGATTCTGGAAACACCATATATTTT. This codes for CASSLGWGPDSGNTIYF.

This rearrangement joins TRBV2 to TRBJ2-3; 7 bases match TRBD1. After removal of 5 bases from V and 6 bases from J, the junction contained 5 bases not matched to a gene. The CDR3 is 13 residues long. The germline gives CDR1 SNHLY, CDR2 FYNNEI. CDR3 sequence: CASSRQGLDTQYF. DNA for the CDR3: TGTGCCAGCAGTCGACAGGGTTTGGATACGCAGTATTTT.

Comments on this clone: At one end the junction does not follow the germline gene, possibly because of a read error. The CDR3 nucleotides read TGTGCCAGCAGTCAAGGGGGTAGCGGGAGTAGTCCGTTCTTC. The encoded protein is CASSQGGSGSSPFF. The chain combines TRBV14 with TRBJ2-1; 9 nucleotides agree with TRBD2. The germline gives CDR1 SGHDN, CDR2 FVKESK. There are 14 residues in the CDR3.

J is TRBJ2-7 and V is TRBV21-1; TRBD1 is taken as the D call from the table, unchecked against the DNA. TRBV21-1 is marked as a pseudogene. The CDR3 is made up of 14 amino acids. The CDR3 reads CASSAGTVTYEQYF. Written as DNA, the CDR3 is TGTGCCAGCAGCGCCGGGACAGTAACCTACGAGCAGTACTTC.

The rearrangement uses TRBV7-9 and TRBJ1-2; 8 bases line up with TRBD1. V shed 7 bases and J 6 bases; nucleotides not matched to a gene: 7. The CDR3 has 13 amino acids. Per germline, CDR1 SEHNR and CDR2 FQNEAQ (reference sequence). The CDR3 region has the DNA TGTGCCAGCAACGACAGGGGCGGAGATGGCTACACCTTC. Amino acids: CASNDRGGDGYTF.

The chain combines TRBV5-4 with TRBJ2-7; no firm D call. Trimming pared 1 base from V and 2 bases from J, leaving 10 bases between. CDR1 SGHNT and CDR2 YYREEE come from the germline V gene (reference sequence). This CDR3 comprises 14 residues. CDR3 in DNA: TGTGCCAGCAGCTTGCCCGACATAACCTACGAGCAGTACTTC. Translation: CASSLPDITYEQYF. Supplemented by reference TRBV5-4 and TRBJ2-7, the full variable domain reads ETGVTQSPTHLIKTRGQQVTLRCSSQSGHNTVSWYQQALGQGPQFIFQYYREEENGRGNFPPRFSGLQFPNYSSELNVNALELDDSALYLCASSLPDITYEQYFGPGTRLTVT.

The gene calls are TRBV6-1 and TRBJ2-7; TRBD2 might be the D (7 bases). The CDR3 covers 14 residues. V was pared by 9 bases and J by 7 bases, with 22 bases between. Looked up from germline, CDR1 is MNHNS and CDR2 is SASEGT. The CDR3 is CASILRGGVYEQYF. DNA for the CDR3: TGTGCCAGTATCCTCCGAGGGGGGGTATATGAGCAGTACTTC.

The chain joins TRBV12-5 to TRBJ1-1; D is undetermined. The CDR3 is 12 amino acids. Germline values: CDR1 LGHNT, CDR2 FRNRAP. V was pared by 1 base and J by 5 bases, with 5 bases between. The CDR3 nucleotides read TGTGCTAGTGGTTTGGGCGGGACTGAAGCTTTCTTT. Translating gives CASGLGGTEAFF.

The V gene is TRBV5-7, the J gene TRBJ1-1; D is perhaps TRBD1 (6 bases). TRBV5-7 is identified as an open reading frame with a role that is uncertain. The V end was cut by 5 bases, the J end by 0 bases, with 20 bases between. The CDR3 covers 17 residues. CDR3 residues: CASSCTPDSFLNTEAFF. The CDR3 DNA reads as TGTGCCAGCAGTTGTACCCCGGACAGCTTCCTGAACACTGAAGCTTTCTTT.

The genes are TRBV6-4 and TRBJ2-1; 8 nucleotides agree with TRBD2. This CDR3 is 15 amino acids long. In germline, CDR1 is MRHNA, CDR2 SNTAGT. The V segment lost 3 bases and the J segment 0 bases; nucleotides outside the gene matches: 1. CDR3 coding DNA: TGTGCCAGCAGTGAAAGCGGGAGCTCCTACAATGAGCAGTTCTTC. Its translation is CASSESGSSYNEQFF.

The chain combines TRBV2 with TRBJ2-3; D perhaps matches TRBD2 (6 bases). CDR3 length equals 16 residues. The germline gives CDR1 SNHLY, CDR2 FYNNEI. V was cut by 3 bases and J by 7 bases, with 20 bases left in between. CDR3: CASSDWGGSGPNTQYF. The CDR3 region has the DNA TGTGCCAGCAGTGATTGGGGTGGTAGCGGACCGAATACGCAGTATTTT.

The gene calls are TRBV27 and TRBJ2-2, with D perhaps matching TRBD1 (5 bases). Germline CDR1 reads MNHEY; CDR2 reads SMNVEV (reference sequence). CDR3 size: 16 residues. The V end was cut by 3 bases, the J end by 0 bases, with 11 bases between. The CDR3 sequence: CASSFLQGSNTGELFF. The DNA for the CDR3 is TGTGCCAGCAGTTTCCTCCAGGGATCGAACACCGGGGAGCTGTTTTTT.

This sequence joins TRBV19 and TRBJ1-5; no clear D. From germline, CDR1 is LNHDA and CDR2 SQIVND (reference sequence). With 6 bases removed from V and 3 bases from J, the gap between germline ends came to 9 bases. CDR3 length equals 13 residues. The CDR3 spells CASRILPNQPQHF. The CDR3 region has the DNA TGTGCCAGTAGAATTCTCCCCAATCAGCCCCAGCATTTT.

J is TRBJ2-5 and V is TRBV30; 8 positions match TRBD1. After removal of 4 bases from V and 4 bases from J, the junction contained 11 bases not matched to a gene. This CDR3 has 15 amino acids. Germline V gene sequence: CDR1 GTSNPN, CDR2 SVGIG (reference sequence). The CDR3 here is CAWNSGGSPRETQYF. The CDR3 DNA follows: TGTGCCTGGAATTCAGGGGGCTCTCCGCGAGAGACCCAGTACTTC.